One sample yielded the 8 T cell receptor beta chains listed below, sequenced in a study of shared clonotypes between healthy human individuals. Profiling relied on immunoSEQ multiplex PCR, and the TCRdb table lists in-frame clones only, not all of them. The profile covers roughly 2,500,000 clones, with roughly 93% appearing a single time and 0.36% taken by the ten largest. The specimen sequenced was naive CD4+ T cells from PBMCs. Described subset: CD45RA+ positively selected. The receptors come from a man younger than 30 in good health. Some clones in this sample may be carry-over from other donors' samples.

The J gene is TRBJ1-5, the V gene TRBV30; 8 bases agree with TRBD1. CDR1 and CDR2 (germline): GTSNPN, SVGIG (reference sequence). The CDR3 contains 13 residues. Trimming removed 5 bases from V and 6 bases from J; junction bases left unmatched: 6. The CDR3 nucleotides read TGTGCCTGGGGTAACAGGGGGAGTCAGCCCCAGCATTTT. It translates to CAWGNRGSQPQHF.

The chain combines TRBV19 with TRBJ2-7; 7 nucleotides align to TRBD1. CDR3 length: 17 residues. V was clipped by 1 base and J by 4 bases; unmatched bases: 13. Per germline, CDR1 LNHDA and CDR2 SQIVND (reference sequence). The CDR3, as DNA: TGTGCCAGTAGTATAGCCGCCTACCGGGACAGAAAATACGAGCAGTACTTC. It specifies CASSIAAYRDRKYEQYF.

This chain connects TRBV9 to TRBJ2-3; D is possibly TRBD2 (5 bases). V was clipped by 3 bases and J by 4 bases, with 21 bases between them. Germline V gene lookup returns CDR1 SGDLS and CDR2 YYNGEE. The CDR3 covers 17 residues. CDR3 region: CASSGGLAGRGPDTQYF. CDR3 sequence (DNA): TGTGCCAGCAGCGGAGGGTTGGCGGGCCGAGGCCCAGATACGCAGTATTTT. Filled out from reference TRBV9 and TRBJ2-3, the complete variable domain reads DSGVTQTPKHLITATGQRVTLRCSPRSGDLSVYWYQQSLDQGLQFLIQYYNGEERAKGNILERFSAQQFPDLHSELNLSSLELGDSALYFCASSGGLAGRGPDTQYFGPGTRLTVL.

This chain uses TRBV28 with TRBJ1-1; no clear D gene. Trimming removed 11 bases from V and 2 bases from J, with 9 bases in between. This CDR3 contains 11 residues. Germline values: CDR1 MDHEN, CDR2 SYDVKM. CDR3 sequence reads: CAGSSNTEAFF. Here the CDR3 DNA reads TGTGCCGGGTCAAGTAACACTGAAGCTTTCTTT.

This clone has only a few counts. The V and J genes are TRBV6-4 and TRBJ2-7, with 7 bases that match TRBD1. From germline, CDR1 is MRHNA and CDR2 SNTAGT. J lost 5 bases, V lost 3 bases, and 4 bases had no gene match. This CDR3 spans 13 amino acids. The CDR3 DNA follows: TGTGCCAGCAGTGAGAGGGACAGTGACGAGCAGTACTTC. As protein: CASSERDSDEQYF.

In this sample, this clone turned up once. This chain links TRBV6-5 with TRBJ2-3; the D gene could be TRBD1 or TRBD2 (5 bases each). Germline lookup yields CDR1 MNHEY and CDR2 SVGAGI. The germline V and J ends were trimmed by 5 bases and 0 bases, with 12 bases remaining between them. This CDR3 region has 15 residues. CDR3 DNA sequence: TGTGCCAGCAGTACTACCGGGACGAGCACAGATACGCAGTATTTT. As protein: CASSTTGTSTDTQYF.

About this clone: Other nucleotide sequences in the sample specify the same CDR3. The chain couples TRBV4-2 to TRBJ2-5; 12 positions match TRBD2. The CDR3 spans 16 residues. Germline V gene sequence: CDR1 LGHNA, CDR2 YNFKEQ. The V segment lost 1 base and the J segment 4 bases; nucleotides outside the gene matches: 4. CDR3 in DNA: TGTGCCAGCAGCCAAGGACTAGCGGGAGTAAGAGAGACCCAGTACTTC. It specifies CASSQGLAGVRETQYF.

The J gene is TRBJ2-2, the V gene TRBV30; TRBD2 might be the D (6 bases). The CDR3 sequence is 19 residues long. The ends were cut back, 0 bases at V and 1 base at J, with 21 bases in the middle. Germline CDR1 reads GTSNPN; CDR2 reads SVGIG (reference sequence). CDR3 coding DNA: TGTGCCTGGAGTGTTTTGGCGGGACCCTTGCGAGGGAACACCGGGGAGCTGTTTTTT. It yields the protein CAWSVLAGPLRGNTGELFF.